This is a list of T cell receptor beta chains from one sample in a study of yellow fever vaccine responses in identical twins. Each CDR3 protein is one row after TCRdb ran MiXCR on the RT-PCR reads. The data show 5,700 or so distinct CDR3 sequences, around 79% seen once. Source: T cells from blood (PBMCs), unsorted or a sorted subset (not recorded which), taken before or after yellow fever vaccination (not recorded which). The source of these receptors is a young woman who received the yellow fever vaccine. The CDR3 runs from the conserved cysteine through the conserved F or W. The order of the fields is D gene, V gene, J gene, clone size, CDR3 DNA, CDR3 protein. A D gene is named only where the DNA matches it firmly. The size field is filled for only some rows; it gives once, few, many or a size class.

d_gene: NA; v_gene: TRBV10-3; j_gene: TRBJ2-1; abundance: NA; CDR3nt: TGTGCCATCAGTGAGCTCCCGGACTATTCCTACAATGAGCAGTTCTTC; CDR3aa: CAISELPDYSYNEQFF
d_gene: NA; v_gene: TRBV4-1; j_gene: TRBJ1-1; abundance: NA; CDR3nt: TGCGCCAGCAGCCAAGATCGGCTCGGGGGAGACGGTGAAGCTTTCTTT; CDR3aa: CASSQDRLGGDGEAFF
d_gene: TRBD2; v_gene: TRBV10-3; j_gene: TRBJ2-1; abundance: NA; CDR3nt: TGTGCCATCAGTGGGACTAGCGGCTCCTCCTACAATGAGCAGTTCTTC; CDR3aa: CAISGTSGSSYNEQFF
d_gene: TRBD1; v_gene: TRBV11-1; j_gene: TRBJ1-2; abundance: few; CDR3nt: TGTGCCAGCAGCGCTCGACAGGGGACGTATGGCTACACCTTC; CDR3aa: CASSARQGTYGYTF
d_gene: TRBD1; v_gene: TRBV12-3/TRBV12-4; j_gene: TRBJ1-5; abundance: NA; CDR3nt: TGTGCCAGCAGAAGGGGACAGGGGTTAGAGCAGCCCCAGCATTTT; CDR3aa: CASRRGQGLEQPQHF
d_gene: TRBD1; v_gene: TRBV12-3/TRBV12-4; j_gene: TRBJ1-2; abundance: NA; CDR3nt: TGTGCCAGCAGTTTTCGACAGGGGAATGCCGCTAACTATGGCTACACCTTC; CDR3aa: CASSFRQGNAANYGYTF
d_gene: NA; v_gene: TRBV18; j_gene: TRBJ1-4; abundance: NA; CDR3nt: TGTGCCAGCTCATCGGGGTTTACTAATGAAAAACTGTTTTTT; CDR3aa: CASSSGFTNEKLFF
d_gene: NA; v_gene: TRBV6-1; j_gene: TRBJ1-1; abundance: NA; CDR3nt: TGTGCCAGCAGTGAGCAAGGGGGAAGAATGAACACTGAAGCTTTCTTT; CDR3aa: CASSEQGGRMNTEAFF
d_gene: NA; v_gene: TRBV28; j_gene: TRBJ1-1; abundance: NA; CDR3nt: TGTGCCAGCAGTTTATTTCTTAGGAACACTGAAGCTTTCTTT; CDR3aa: CASSLFLRNTEAFF
d_gene: NA; v_gene: TRBV4-1; j_gene: TRBJ1-4; abundance: NA; CDR3nt: TGCGCCAGCAGCCAGGTTATGGGGGTGGCTGAAAAACTGTTTTTT; CDR3aa: CASSQVMGVAEKLFF
d_gene: NA; v_gene: TRBV6-1; j_gene: TRBJ2-2; abundance: NA; CDR3nt: TGTGCCACCACCCTAATCACAGCTACCGGGGAGCTGTTTTTT; CDR3aa: CATTLITATGELFF
d_gene: NA; v_gene: TRBV11-1; j_gene: TRBJ1-1; abundance: NA; CDR3nt: TGTGCCAGCAGCTTGTTTGGGATCCGCGATGCTTTCTTT; CDR3aa: CASSLFGIRDAFF
d_gene: NA; v_gene: TRBV7-2; j_gene: TRBJ2-2; abundance: NA; CDR3nt: TGTGCCAGCAGCTTGGGGCAGGCCGGGGAGCTGTTTTTT; CDR3aa: CASSLGQAGELFF
d_gene: NA; v_gene: TRBV20-1; j_gene: TRBJ2-5; abundance: NA; CDR3nt: TGCAGTGCCCGATGGTGGCAGGGGGAGACCCAGTACTTC; CDR3aa: CSARWWQGETQYF
d_gene: TRBD1; v_gene: TRBV4-2; j_gene: TRBJ2-1; abundance: NA; CDR3nt: TGTGCCAGCAGCCAAGGAGACAGGGTTGGGTCCAATGAGCAGTTCTTC; CDR3aa: CASSQGDRVGSNEQFF
d_gene: TRBD2; v_gene: TRBV11-1; j_gene: TRBJ2-1; abundance: NA; CDR3nt: TGTGCCAGCAGCCCCGAGGTAGGACTAGGCGGTGAGCAGTTCTTC; CDR3aa: CASSPEVGLGGEQFF
d_gene: NA; v_gene: TRBV7-6; j_gene: TRBJ1-1; abundance: NA; CDR3nt: TGTGCCAGCAGCCCGCTAACAGGAAACACTGAAGCTTTCTTT; CDR3aa: CASSPLTGNTEAFF
d_gene: NA; v_gene: TRBV6-4; j_gene: TRBJ2-7; abundance: few; CDR3nt: TGTGCCAGCAGTGCCACGACAAGAGGTAGCCTCTACGAGCAGTACTTC; CDR3aa: CASSATTRGSLYEQYF
d_gene: NA; v_gene: TRBV28; j_gene: TRBJ1-2; abundance: NA; CDR3nt: TGTGCCAGCAGTCAAGATGGTCGCTATGGCTACACCTTC; CDR3aa: CASSQDGRYGYTF
d_gene: NA; v_gene: TRBV20-1; j_gene: TRBJ2-7; abundance: NA; CDR3nt: TGCAGTGCTAGTAAAGGCAGGGAAATCTACGAGCAGTACTTC; CDR3aa: CSASKGREIYEQYF
d_gene: NA; v_gene: TRBV11-2; j_gene: TRBJ1-1; abundance: large; CDR3nt: TGTGCCAGCAGCTTAGGGACAGCGTTGAACACTGAAGCTTTCTTT; CDR3aa: CASSLGTALNTEAFF
d_gene: NA; v_gene: TRBV29-1; j_gene: TRBJ1-1; abundance: NA; CDR3nt: TGCAGCGTTCCGACAGAACTGAACACTGAAGCTTTCTTT; CDR3aa: CSVPTELNTEAFF
d_gene: TRBD1; v_gene: TRBV20-1; j_gene: TRBJ1-1; abundance: NA; CDR3nt: TGCAGTGCACGGACAGGGATCGGTGAAGCTTTCTTT; CDR3aa: CSARTGIGEAFF
d_gene: TRBD1; v_gene: TRBV6-1; j_gene: TRBJ1-2; abundance: NA; CDR3nt: TGTGCCAGCAGGGGCTGGACAGGGTCACGAGGCTACACCTTC; CDR3aa: CASRGWTGSRGYTF
d_gene: NA; v_gene: TRBV7-6; j_gene: TRBJ2-1; abundance: NA; CDR3nt: TGTGCCAGCAGCTCCCCACAGGGCTCCTACAATGAGCAGTTCTTC; CDR3aa: CASSSPQGSYNEQFF
d_gene: NA; v_gene: TRBV12-3/TRBV12-4; j_gene: TRBJ1-2; abundance: once; CDR3nt: TGTGCCAGCAGAACACAGGGTCTATATGGCTACACCTTC; CDR3aa: CASRTQGLYGYTF
d_gene: NA; v_gene: TRBV4-1; j_gene: TRBJ1-5; abundance: few; CDR3nt: TGCGCCAGCAGCCAAGAGGTGGGTCCTAGCAATCAGCCCCAGCATTTT; CDR3aa: CASSQEVGPSNQPQHF
d_gene: TRBD1; v_gene: TRBV11-1; j_gene: TRBJ2-5; abundance: NA; CDR3nt: TGTGCCAGCAGCTTAGCGGTGACAGGGTCAGAGACCCAGTACTTC; CDR3aa: CASSLAVTGSETQYF
d_gene: NA; v_gene: TRBV29-1; j_gene: TRBJ2-1; abundance: NA; CDR3nt: TGCAGCGTGGTGTGGGGGGGCGCCTACAATGAGCAGTTCTTC; CDR3aa: CSVVWGGAYNEQFF
d_gene: NA; v_gene: TRBV12-3/TRBV12-4; j_gene: TRBJ2-7; abundance: NA; CDR3nt: TGTGCCAGCAGTTTTCTGGAGGAGCAGTACTTC; CDR3aa: CASSFLEEQYF
d_gene: NA; v_gene: TRBV29-1; j_gene: TRBJ1-2; abundance: NA; CDR3nt: TGCAGCGTTGAAGTTGAAGGAGAACTTAACTATGGCTACACCTTC; CDR3aa: CSVEVEGELNYGYTF
d_gene: NA; v_gene: TRBV5-1; j_gene: TRBJ1-5; abundance: NA; CDR3nt: TGCGCCAGCAGCTTAGGTAACAATCAGCCCCAGCATTTT; CDR3aa: CASSLGNNQPQHF
d_gene: NA; v_gene: TRBV18; j_gene: TRBJ2-5; abundance: NA; CDR3nt: TGTGCCAGCTTACTGTCCCCACAGATCCAAGAGACCCAGTACTTC; CDR3aa: CASLLSPQIQETQYF
d_gene: TRBD2; v_gene: TRBV6-1; j_gene: TRBJ2-1; abundance: once; CDR3nt: TGTGCCAGCAACCAACTAGCGGAGCAGGAGGAGCAGTTCTTC; CDR3aa: CASNQLAEQEEQFF
d_gene: NA; v_gene: TRBV11-3; j_gene: TRBJ1-6; abundance: NA; CDR3nt: TGTGCCAGCAGCTCCATAAGGGACGTTGATTCACCCCTCCACTTT; CDR3aa: CASSSIRDVDSPLHF
d_gene: TRBD1; v_gene: TRBV29-1; j_gene: TRBJ1-5; abundance: NA; CDR3nt: TGCAGCGTGGCCGGGACAGAGGACAATCAGCCCCAGCATTTT; CDR3aa: CSVAGTEDNQPQHF
d_gene: NA; v_gene: TRBV2; j_gene: TRBJ2-7; abundance: NA; CDR3nt: TGTGCCAGCATAGTGTCAGTCACCTACGAGCAGTACTTC; CDR3aa: CASIVSVTYEQYF
d_gene: TRBD2; v_gene: TRBV29-1; j_gene: TRBJ2-7; abundance: NA; CDR3nt: TGCAGCGTTGAAGGGGGACTAGCGCAACCCTACGAGCAGTACTTC; CDR3aa: CSVEGGLAQPYEQYF
d_gene: TRBD2; v_gene: TRBV6-4; j_gene: TRBJ2-1; abundance: NA; CDR3nt: TGTGCCAGCAGTGACGGGACTAGCAATGAGCAGTTCTTC; CDR3aa: CASSDGTSNEQFF
d_gene: NA; v_gene: TRBV4-1; j_gene: TRBJ2-7; abundance: NA; CDR3nt: TGCGCCAGCAGCCAAGAACGTCCCGGGAGAGGGGGGGAGCAGTACTTC; CDR3aa: CASSQERPGRGGEQYF
d_gene: TRBD1; v_gene: TRBV10-3; j_gene: TRBJ1-1; abundance: NA; CDR3nt: TGTGCCATCTCAGGGGGCCTTAACACTGAAGCTTTCTTT; CDR3aa: CAISGGLNTEAFF
d_gene: NA; v_gene: TRBV18; j_gene: TRBJ2-5; abundance: NA; CDR3nt: TGTGCCAGCTCACCACTCCGGACAGACCAAGAGACCCAGTACTTC; CDR3aa: CASSPLRTDQETQYF
d_gene: TRBD1; v_gene: TRBV11-1; j_gene: TRBJ1-2; abundance: NA; CDR3nt: TGTGCCAGCAGCGATAACAGGGGGCGCGGTGGCTACACCTTC; CDR3aa: CASSDNRGRGGYTF
d_gene: NA; v_gene: TRBV24-1; j_gene: TRBJ2-7; abundance: NA; CDR3nt: TGTGCCACCAGTGACGCTCGCAGGGTCGAGCAGTACTTC; CDR3aa: CATSDARRVEQYF
d_gene: NA; v_gene: TRBV14; j_gene: TRBJ1-2; abundance: NA; CDR3nt: TGTGCCAGCAGCCACTTGGGTACAGCTAATGGCTACACCTTC; CDR3aa: CASSHLGTANGYTF
d_gene: TRBD1; v_gene: TRBV10-3; j_gene: TRBJ2-5; abundance: once; CDR3nt: TGTGCCATCAGTGCAGAGGCGACAGGGGTGGAGACCCAGTACTTC; CDR3aa: CAISAEATGVETQYF
d_gene: NA; v_gene: TRBV2; j_gene: TRBJ2-3; abundance: NA; CDR3nt: TGTGCCAGCAGTGATCAACGCACAGATACGCAGTATTTT; CDR3aa: CASSDQRTDTQYF
d_gene: TRBD2; v_gene: TRBV28; j_gene: TRBJ2-5; abundance: NA; CDR3nt: TGTGCCAGCAGGACTAGCCCCCACCAAGAGACCCAGTACTTC; CDR3aa: CASRTSPHQETQYF
d_gene: NA; v_gene: TRBV15; j_gene: TRBJ2-1; abundance: NA; CDR3nt: TGTGCCACCAGCAGAGGGAGTTCGGCAGGTGAGCAGTTCTTC; CDR3aa: CATSRGSSAGEQFF
d_gene: NA; v_gene: TRBV3-1; j_gene: TRBJ1-6; abundance: NA; CDR3nt: TGTGCCAGCAGCCAATCCTCGGGGGGGTATAATTCACCCCTCCACTTT; CDR3aa: CASSQSSGGYNSPLHF
d_gene: TRBD2; v_gene: TRBV29-1; j_gene: TRBJ2-1; abundance: once; CDR3nt: TGCAGCGTTGACGGGGGGTCCTACAATGAGCAGTTCTTC; CDR3aa: CSVDGGSYNEQFF
d_gene: NA; v_gene: TRBV29-1; j_gene: TRBJ1-3; abundance: NA; CDR3nt: TGCAGCGTTGGCGGTGGTACTAACGGAAACACCATATATTTT; CDR3aa: CSVGGGTNGNTIYF
d_gene: NA; v_gene: TRBV5-1; j_gene: TRBJ1-1; abundance: NA; CDR3nt: TGCGCCAGCAGCTTGGACACCGCGGTGGCCACTGAAGCTTTCTTT; CDR3aa: CASSLDTAVATEAFF
d_gene: TRBD2; v_gene: TRBV15; j_gene: TRBJ2-1; abundance: NA; CDR3nt: TGTGCCACCAGCAGAGAACTAGCGGGAGTGGATGAGCAGTTCTTC; CDR3aa: CATSRELAGVDEQFF
d_gene: NA; v_gene: TRBV15; j_gene: TRBJ2-4; abundance: NA; CDR3nt: TGTGCCACCAGCAGAGGGGACTCAGGAACTCCGAGGGGGGGAAACATTCAGTACTTC; CDR3aa: CATSRGDSGTPRGGNIQYF
d_gene: NA; v_gene: TRBV7-7; j_gene: TRBJ2-1; abundance: once; CDR3nt: TGTGCCAGCAGCTTAGGTTCTAGGTTTCCCTACAATGAGCAGTTCTTC; CDR3aa: CASSLGSRFPYNEQFF
d_gene: NA; v_gene: TRBV11-3; j_gene: TRBJ2-1; abundance: few; CDR3nt: TGTGCCAGCAGCTCCGGACATAAAAACGATGAGCAGTTCTTC; CDR3aa: CASSSGHKNDEQFF